The 29 T cell receptor beta chains presented below share a single source sample, sequenced in a study of response to subunit inactivated influenza vaccine. TCRdb re-called the RT-PCR reads with MiXCR, one entry per CDR3 protein. The sample lists 650,000 to 800,000 distinct CDR3 sequences, 11% to 15% occurring once. The sample here was PBMCs from blood, taken roughly 2 weeks before vaccination. The receptors here all came from a man in his fifties or sixties who received an inactivated influenza vaccine.

This clonotype came up many times. The chain recombines TRBV10-3 with TRBJ2-1, with D perhaps assigned TRBD1 or TRBD2 (5 bases each). V shed 10 bases and J shed 4 bases, with 17 bases lying between them. This CDR3 region has 14 residues. Germline V gives CDR1 ENHRY, CDR2 SYGVKD. CDR3 amino acids: CATSGTTRYNEQFF. The CDR3 bases are TGTGCCACCTCGGGGACCACGAGGTACAATGAGCAGTTCTTC.

This clonotype was counted only a few times. The rearrangement uses TRBV12-3 or TRBV12-4 and TRBJ2-3, with a tentative D call TRBD1 (5 bases). There are 14 residues in the CDR3. Trimming pared 3 bases from V and 2 bases from J, leaving 9 bases between. Here the CDR3 reads CASSFYRITDTQYF. DNA for the CDR3: TGTGCCAGCAGTTTTTACAGGATCACAGATACGCAGTATTTT.

The J gene is TRBJ2-7, the V gene TRBV29-1; perhaps TRBD1 as D (6 bases). The CDR3 runs to 12 residues. Looked up from germline, CDR1 is SQVTM and CDR2 is ANQGSEA. Trimming removed 4 bases from V and 6 bases from J, with 13 bases in between. CDR3 in amino acids: CSVVVRGSEQYF. DNA for the CDR3: TGCAGCGTTGTAGTCAGGGGCTCCGAGCAGTACTTC.

This clonotype was detected many times. V and J are TRBV30 and TRBJ1-6; possibly TRBD1 for D (5 bases). CDR1 is GTSNPN and CDR2 is SVGIG in the germline V gene (reference sequence). The CDR3 covers 13 residues. V shed 5 bases and J shed 7 bases, with 12 bases lying between them. CDR3 sequence (DNA): TGTGCCTGGGGGACCCCCCCCAATTCACCCCTCCACTTT. Translating it yields CAWGTPPNSPLHF. Variable domain in full (rest from reference TRBV30 and TRBJ1-6): SQTIHQWPATLVQPVGSPLSLECTVEGTSNPNLYWYRQAAGRGLQLLFYSVGIGQISSEVPQNLSASRPQDRQFILSSKKLLLSDSGFYLCAWGTPPNSPLHFGNGTRLTVT.

This clonotype has more than one count but fewer than ten. V is TRBV7-6 and J is TRBJ1-2, with D perhaps TRBD1 (6 bases). V lost 0 bases and J lost 4, with 12 bases in between. CDR1 and CDR2 from the germline V gene are SGHVS and FNYEAQ. This CDR3 has 15 residues. In DNA form, the CDR3 reads TGTGCCAGCAGCTTAGCACCCGGAGGGGGCTATGGCTACACCTTC. As protein: CASSLAPGGGYGYTF.

There are a few counts of this clonotype. This rearrangement joins TRBV6-2 or TRBV6-3 to TRBJ1-1, with TRBD1 as a possible D gene (6 bases). The CDR3 consists of 12 residues. The ends were cut back, 7 bases at V and 6 bases at J, with 12 bases in the middle. The germline V gene has CDR1 MNHEY and CDR2 SVGEGT. The CDR3 DNA reads TGTGCCAGCACCTTCGGACAGTCTGAAGCTTTCTTT. This encodes CASTFGQSEAFF.

This clonotype was detected only a few times. The chain combines TRBV10-3 with TRBJ2-5; D is unresolved. CDR3 length: 13 residues. V lost 3 bases to trimming and J lost 5 bases, with 10 bases between them. Germline CDR1 and CDR2: ENHRY and SYGVKD. This CDR3 is CAISDGVPETQYF. The CDR3 DNA reads TGTGCCATCAGTGATGGAGTACCGGAGACCCAGTACTTC.

This clonotype has a handful of counts. The chain uses TRBV5-1 and TRBJ1-1; TRBD1 aligns across 9 bases. In germline, CDR1 is SGHRS, CDR2 YFSETQ. V lost 3 bases and J lost 1; bases outside the gene matches: 4. There are 15 residues in the CDR3. The CDR3 spells CASSWGQGWNTEAFF. DNA of the CDR3: TGCGCCAGCAGCTGGGGACAGGGCTGGAACACTGAAGCTTTCTTT.

This clonotype has at least ten counts. The CDR3 sequence is CAISRDSHRGTQYF. CDR3 DNA sequence: TGTGCCATCAGCCGGGACTCACATCGGGGTACGCAGTATTTT. This chain uses TRBV10-3 with TRBJ2-3, with D possibly being TRBD2 (6 bases). The CDR3 has 14 residues. V was clipped by 6 bases and J by 8 bases, with 18 bases between them. The germline CDR1 and CDR2 sequences are ENHRY and SYGVKD.

This clonotype turned up a few times. CDR3 protein: CASSLGVSQETQYF. The CDR3, as DNA: TGTGCCAGCAGTTTAGGTGTCAGCCAAGAGACCCAGTACTTC. The chain links TRBV12-3 or TRBV12-4 to TRBJ2-5; D unclear. The V end was cut by 1 base, the J end by 1 base, with 7 bases between. This CDR3 is 14 amino acids long.

The chain couples TRBV5-6 to TRBJ2-2; possible D gene TRBD1, 6 bases. V was trimmed by 3 bases and J by 4 bases, leaving 25 bases between them. Germline assignment: CDR1 SGHDT and CDR2 YYEEEE. The CDR3 totals 19 residues. In DNA, the CDR3 is TGTGCCAGCAGCTCATACCGATCACAGGGAGTATTGGGCACCGGGGAGCTGTTTTTT. It yields the protein CASSSYRSQGVLGTGELFF.

This clonotype was seen a handful of times. This chain connects TRBV10-3 to TRBJ2-2, with 14 bases identical to TRBD2. The CDR3 spans 16 residues. The germline V gene encodes CDR1 ENHRY and CDR2 SYGVKD. With 6 bases clipped from V and 4 bases from J, the junction kept 4 bases outside the gene matches. In nucleotides, the CDR3 is TGTGCCATCAGAGGGACTAGCGGGAGTCGCACCGGGGAGCTGTTTTTT. It translates to CAIRGTSGSRTGELFF.

This sequence joins TRBV14 and TRBJ2-1; D is possibly TRBD1 or TRBD2 (5 bases each). The CDR3 has 13 residues. Germline CDR1 and CDR2: SGHDN and FVKESK. Trimming pared 4 bases from V and 12 bases from J, leaving 16 bases between. In nucleotides, the CDR3 is TGTGCCAGCAGCCCGTCCGGTGGGACGCGGCAGTTCTTC. Translating it yields CASSPSGGTRQFF.

This clonotype appeared many times. The chain is built from TRBV29-1 and TRBJ2-3; D perhaps matches TRBD2 (5 bases). Trimming took off 3 bases at V and 1 base at J, with 11 bases between the two ends. Germline CDR1 reads SQVTM; CDR2 reads ANQGSEA. The CDR3 is 14 amino acids. In DNA form, the CDR3 reads TGCAGCGTTGAGCTGGGAGTTCGCACAGATACGCAGTATTTT. Protein sequence: CSVELGVRTDTQYF.

This clonotype has a handful of counts. The chain carries TRBV7-6 and TRBJ2-1, with 7 bases lining up with TRBD1. Per the germline V gene, CDR1 is SGHVS and CDR2 is FNYEAQ. The CDR3 contains 15 residues. With 5 bases clipped from V and 1 base from J, the junction kept 5 bases outside the gene matches. The CDR3: CASSQDRLSYNEQFF. Here the CDR3 DNA reads TGTGCCAGCAGCCAGGACAGGTTATCCTACAATGAGCAGTTCTTC.

This clonotype was detected many times. The rearrangement links TRBV28 to TRBJ1-3; 7 nucleotides line up with TRBD1. Germline CDR1 and CDR2: MDHEN and SYDVKM. This CDR3 has 17 amino acids. J was trimmed by 0 bases and V by 3 bases; bases with no gene match: 8. The DNA for the CDR3 is TGTGCCAGCAGTTTTGGACAGGTGATCTACTCTGGAAACACCATATATTTT. It codes for CASSFGQVIYSGNTIYF.

This clonotype was recorded many times. V usage is TRBV7-8 and J usage is TRBJ1-2, with 7 bases identical to TRBD1. The CDR3 extends over 16 amino acids. The J segment lost 4 bases and the V segment lost 6 bases, leaving 14 bases of the junction unmatched. Per germline, CDR1 SGHVS and CDR2 FQNEAQ. The CDR3 coding sequence is TGTGCCAGCAGGCGAGATACAACAGGGGCTGTCTATGGCTACACCTTC. It specifies CASRRDTTGAVYGYTF.

The chain couples TRBV6-9 to TRBJ2-5; TRBD2 matches 7 bases. V lost 1 base to trimming and J lost 2 bases; unmatched junction nucleotides: 22. The CDR3 runs to 21 residues. CDR1 is MNHGY and CDR2 is SVAAGI in the germline V gene. The CDR3 DNA sequence: TGTGCCAGCAGTTATTGGAAACATGAGTGGACTAGACCAAATTTACAAGAGACCCAGTACTTC. Residues: CASSYWKHEWTRPNLQETQYF.

This clonotype was recorded a few times. The chain joins TRBV29-1 to TRBJ2-2; 8 nucleotides agree with TRBD2. Germline CDR1 is SQVTM and CDR2 is ANQGSEA. With V trimmed by 4 bases and J by 6 bases, 7 bases remained unmatched. The CDR3 is 14 residues long. In DNA, the CDR3 is TGCAGCGTTGGCCCCAGCGGGAGAGCCGGGGAGCTGTTTTTT. Translation gives CSVGPSGRAGELFF.

The rearrangement uses TRBV6-1 and TRBJ2-1, with 8 bases fitting TRBD2. Germline CDR1 reads MNHNS; CDR2 reads SASEGT. Losses at the gene ends were 8 bases for V and 4 bases for J; bases not matched to a gene: 7. This CDR3 is 14 amino acids long. In DNA form, the CDR3 reads TGTGCCAGCTCAATCACGGGAGGGTACAATGAGCAGTTCTTC. This sequence encodes CASSITGGYNEQFF.

This clonotype was observed a handful of times. J is TRBJ2-5 and V is TRBV7-9; 10 bases align to TRBD2. The V and J ends lost 2 bases and 0 bases, in that order; junction bases with no gene match: 3. Germline loops: CDR1 SEHNR, CDR2 FQNEAQ (reference sequence). CDR3 length equals 16 residues. The CDR3 DNA is TGTGCCAGCAGCTTAAAGCGGGGGGGGTACCAAGAGACCCAGTACTTC. It translates to CASSLKRGGYQETQYF. Based on the CDR3 plus reference TRBV7-9 and TRBJ2-5, the full variable domain is DTGVSQNPRHKITKRGQNVTFRCDPISEHNRLYWYRQTLGQGPEFLTYFQNEAQLEKSRLLSDRFSAERPKGSFSTLEIQRTEQGDSAMYLCASSLKRGGYQETQYFGPGTRLLVL.

The chain joins TRBV7-9 to TRBJ1-6; TRBD1 matches at 7 bases. Per germline, CDR1 SEHNR and CDR2 FQNEAQ (reference sequence). V gave up 4 bases and J gave up 4 bases; unmatched junction bases: 4. This CDR3 is built from 15 residues. The CDR3 DNA reads TGTGCCAGCAGCTCCCGACAGGGATATAATTCACCCCTCCACTTT. Translated: CASSSRQGYNSPLHF.

This clonotype was picked up a small number of times. The V and J genes are TRBV6-1 and TRBJ2-7; D is uncertain. Per the germline V gene, CDR1 is MNHNS and CDR2 is SASEGT. CDR3 length: 13 residues. Trimming left V 6 bases short and J 5 bases short, with 14 bases between. The CDR3 spells CASRLDGGHEQYF. In DNA form, the CDR3 reads TGTGCCAGCAGACTGGACGGTGGCCACGAGCAGTACTTC.

V usage is TRBV7-8 and J usage is TRBJ2-1; D gene uncertain. The CDR3 consists of 14 residues. In germline, CDR1 is SGHVS, CDR2 FQNEAQ. With 6 bases removed from V and 3 bases from J, the gap between germline ends came to 12 bases. Here the CDR3 reads CASRLSWVYNEQFF. The CDR3 region has the DNA TGTGCCAGCAGGTTATCGTGGGTCTACAATGAGCAGTTCTTC.

This clonotype has just a few counts. V gene TRBV5-1 combines with J gene TRBJ1-5, with a tentative D call TRBD1 (5 bases). The CDR3 consists of 14 residues. Trimming removed 0 bases at V and 7 bases at J, with 11 bases between. Germline V gene lookup returns CDR1 SGHRS and CDR2 YFSETQ. The CDR3 DNA follows: TGCGCCAGCAGCTTGGGGGGGACGGGACAGCCCCAGCATTTT. Residues: CASSLGGTGQPQHF.

This clonotype was found a few times. The J gene is TRBJ2-1, the V gene TRBV11-2; 11 bases align to TRBD2. The CDR3 runs to 16 residues. Germline assignment: CDR1 SGHAT and CDR2 FQNNGV. J was trimmed by 7 bases and V by 5 bases; bases with no gene match: 10. DNA for the CDR3: TGTGCCAGCAGCCCTAGGGGATCTAGCGGGGGGAATGAGCAGTTCTTC. As protein: CASSPRGSSGGNEQFF.

Many counts were recorded for this clonotype. The rearrangement links TRBV29-1 to TRBJ2-1, with D tentatively TRBD1 or TRBD2 (5 bases each). V was clipped by 4 bases and J by 9 bases, with 7 bases between them. The CDR3 contains 10 residues. The germline V gene encodes CDR1 SQVTM and CDR2 ANQGSEA. CDR3 DNA sequence: TGCAGCGTTGGAGGGACTGAGCAGTTCTTC. It encodes CSVGGTEQFF.

The V call is TRBV3-1, the J call TRBJ2-2; perhaps TRBD1 as D (5 bases). Looked up from germline, CDR1 is LGHDT and CDR2 is YNNKEL (reference sequence). The CDR3 length is 16 residues. Trimming took 1 base from V and 5 from J, leaving 14 bases between them. DNA of the CDR3: TGTGCCAGCAGCCAAGCGTCAGGGCCCGGGACCGGGGAGCTGTTTTTT. It specifies CASSQASGPGTGELFF.

The rearrangement joins TRBV3-1 to TRBJ1-1; tentative D call: TRBD1 (6 bases). CDR3 size: 12 residues. Germline CDR1 LGHDT, CDR2 YNNKEL (reference sequence). Trimming stripped 4 bases from V and 8 bases from J, with 11 bases between. The CDR3 region is CASSPTGSEAFF. In DNA form, the CDR3 reads TGTGCCAGCAGCCCGACAGGCTCCGAAGCTTTCTTT.